The text below deals with one TCR beta chain. The data originate from a study of cytomegalovirus exposure and HLA in healthy donors. Per the germline V gene, CDR1 is SGHRS and CDR2 is YFSETQ. The CDR3 spans 15 residues. V shed 0 bases, J shed 1 base, and the junction held 2 bases outside the gene matches. The PCR contained 60 Vbeta and 13 Jbeta primers. TCRdb's copy holds only in-frame clones and misses some; the assay was immunoSEQ multiplex PCR. The sample yields more than 150,000 clones, roughly 80% seen once. The clonotype originates from a man aged 50-59 years in good health and CMV-seropositive. J is TRBJ1-1 and V is TRBV5-1; 8 bases align to TRBD1. The sample consisted of PBMCs. CDR3 DNA sequence: TGCGCCAGCAGCTTGGACGGACAGGGGAACACTGAAGCTTTCTTT. As protein: CASSLDGQGNTEAFF.